A single sample gave rise to the 21 T cell receptor beta chains below, sequenced in a study of T cell responses to AZD1222 COVID-19 vaccine. Measured with immunoSEQ multiplex PCR; TCRdb has only the in-frame clones, and not every one. Here the sample spans 140,000 or so clones, 85% to 90% being singletons. The specimen was peripheral blood, collected on day 0 of AZD1222 vaccination. The receptors were sampled from an adult in good health.

This chain links TRBV4-1 with TRBJ2-2; TRBD1 aligns across 8 bases. V dropped 0 bases and J dropped 0; count of bases not matched to a gene: 3. Per germline, CDR1 MGHRA and CDR2 YSYEKL. The CDR3 has 17 residues. The CDR3 region is CASSQDVQGANTGELFF. In DNA, the CDR3 is TGCGCCAGCAGCCAAGATGTACAGGGGGCGAACACCGGGGAGCTGTTTTTT.

This chain connects TRBV5-4 to TRBJ1-2; no firm D call. Trimming took off 6 bases at V and 7 bases at J, with 22 bases between the two ends. Germline lookup yields CDR1 SGHNT and CDR2 YYREEE (reference sequence). The CDR3 is 15 amino acids. The CDR3 protein is CASTSGQTEHFGYTF. The CDR3 DNA reads as TGTGCCAGCACTTCTGGGCAGACGGAACATTTTGGCTACACCTTC.

This chain uses TRBV19 with TRBJ2-1, with TRBD2 matching 11 bases. Unmatched junction bases numbered 7, after V lost 5 bases and J lost 1 base. This CDR3 is 17 amino acids long. Germline CDR1 is LNHDA and CDR2 is SQIVND (reference sequence). The CDR3 coding sequence is TGTGCCAGTAGTGCGAGGGGACTAGCGGTATCCTACAATGAGCAGTTCTTC. Protein product: CASSARGLAVSYNEQFF. Filled out from reference TRBV19 and TRBJ2-1, the complete variable domain reads DGGITQSPKYLFRKEGQNVTLSCEQNLNHDAMYWYRQDPGQGLRLIYYSQIVNDFQKGDIAEGYSVSREKKESFPLTVTSAQKNPTAFYLCASSARGLAVSYNEQFFGPGTRLTVL.

The V call is TRBV6-2 or TRBV6-3, the J call TRBJ1-2; D is undetermined. Germline CDR1 MNHEY, CDR2 SVGEGT. With 5 bases removed from V and 2 bases from J, the gap between germline ends came to 15 bases. CDR3 length equals 15 residues. The CDR3 loop is CASSTYTLANYGYTF. The CDR3 DNA sequence: TGTGCCAGCAGTACTTACACCTTAGCGAACTATGGCTACACCTTC.

The chain employs TRBV4-2 and TRBJ1-1; tentative D call: TRBD1 (5 bases). The CDR3 spans 14 residues. Germline-derived CDR1 and CDR2 are LGHNA and YNFKEQ. The V and J ends lost 8 bases and 3 bases respectively, with 16 bases between them. Here the CDR3 DNA reads TGTGCCAGCTCGCCGGGGGGGGTCGACACTGAAGCTTTCTTT. Translating it yields CASSPGGVDTEAFF.

The rearrangement uses TRBV7-2 and TRBJ2-7; 13 bases map to TRBD2. CDR3 length: 17 amino acids. Germline assignment: CDR1 SGHTA and CDR2 FQGNSA. V shed 1 base and J 0 bases; nucleotides not matched to a gene: 3. The CDR3 DNA reads as TGTGCCAGCAGCTTAGGACTAGCGGGAGGAAACTCCTACGAGCAGTACTTC. Translated: CASSLGLAGGNSYEQYF.

The rearrangement links TRBV15 to TRBJ1-1; D call uncertain. V dropped 1 base and J dropped 6 bases, with 12 bases sitting between them. Germline-derived CDR1 and CDR2 are LNHNV and YYDKDF (reference sequence). The CDR3 has 14 residues. CDR3 protein: CATSRGLKGAEAFF. CDR3 bases: TGTGCCACCAGCAGAGGCCTTAAAGGAGCTGAAGCTTTCTTT.

The rearrangement uses TRBV6-5 and TRBJ2-7; D is perhaps TRBD2 (6 bases). Germline lookup yields CDR1 MNHEY and CDR2 SVGAGI. This CDR3 has 14 amino acids. Trimming shortened V by 6 bases and J by 1 base, and 13 bases separated the two germline ends. CDR3: CASSSQEGSYEQYF. CDR3 sequence (DNA): TGTGCCAGCAGCTCACAGGAGGGGTCCTACGAGCAGTACTTC.

The chain recombines TRBV24-1 with TRBJ2-1; 12 bases match TRBD2. J was trimmed by 10 bases and V by 6 bases; bases with no gene match: 0. Germline lookup yields CDR1 KGHDR and CDR2 SFDVKD. The CDR3 spans 12 residues. CDR3 in DNA: TGTGCCACCAGTACTAGCGGGAGGGAGCAGTTCTTC. It translates to CATSTSGREQFF.

V is TRBV5-4 and J is TRBJ2-2; TRBD2 matches at 13 bases. The V segment lost 6 bases and the J segment 3 bases; nucleotides outside the gene matches: 5. Germline V gene lookup returns CDR1 SGHNT and CDR2 YYREEE (reference sequence). The CDR3 totals 16 residues. CDR3 sequence (DNA): TGTGCCAGCACAAAAGGACTAGCGGGAGACACCGGGGAGCTGTTTTTT. Translated, it gives CASTKGLAGDTGELFF.

V usage is TRBV30 and J usage is TRBJ1-6; D gene ambiguous. The CDR3 runs 11 residues. Trimming left V 1 base short and J 7 bases short, with 2 bases between. From germline, CDR1 is GTSNPN and CDR2 SVGIG (reference sequence). The CDR3 protein is CAWSANSPLHF. Written as DNA, the CDR3 is TGTGCCTGGAGTGCCAATTCACCCCTCCACTTT.

The rearrangement uses TRBV10-3 and TRBJ1-6; no definite D call. Trimming removed 3 bases from V and 0 bases from J, with 3 bases in between. Germline loops: CDR1 ENHRY, CDR2 SYGVKD. The CDR3 totals 14 residues. CDR3 region: CAISDDSYNSPLHF. The CDR3 nucleotides read TGTGCCATCAGTGACGACTCCTATAATTCACCCCTCCACTTT.

The gene calls are TRBV13 and TRBJ2-1; D remains unclear. The CDR3 runs to 15 residues. V was clipped by 5 bases and J by 0 bases, with 11 bases between them. Germline loops: CDR1 PRHDT, CDR2 FYEKMQ (reference sequence). CDR3 in amino acids: CASSPYGSSYNEQFF. DNA for the CDR3: TGTGCCAGCAGCCCTTATGGCTCCTCCTACAATGAGCAGTTCTTC. Using reference TRBV13 and TRBJ2-1 for the parts outside the CDR3, the full variable domain is AAGVIQSPRHLIKEKRETATLKCYPIPRHDTVYWYQQGPGQDPQFLISFYEKMQSDKGSIPDRFSAQQFSDYHSELNMSSLELGDSALYFCASSPYGSSYNEQFFGPGTRLTVL.

This clone has only one observation. V is TRBV10-3 and J is TRBJ2-7; D remains unclear. This CDR3 contains 13 residues. V was trimmed by 6 bases and J by 0 bases, leaving 9 bases between them. CDR1 is ENHRY, CDR2 SYGVKD, per germline. The CDR3, as DNA: TGTGCCATCAGCCTCCCCTCCTCCTACGAGCAGTACTTC. It translates to CAISLPSSYEQYF.

The V gene is TRBV5-6, the J gene TRBJ1-2; D is ambiguous. Deletions cut 3 bases from V and 2 bases from J, with 8 bases between. CDR3 length: 13 residues. Germline loops: CDR1 SGHDT, CDR2 YYEEEE. This chain's CDR3 is CASSYRRNYGYTF. CDR3 bases: TGTGCCAGCAGCTACCGGAGGAACTATGGCTACACCTTC.

V gene TRBV7-2 combines with J gene TRBJ2-3; D gene unclear. Trimming cost V 0 bases and J 3 bases, with 13 bases left between them. The CDR3 runs 16 residues. Germline V gives CDR1 SGHTA, CDR2 FQGNSA. The CDR3 DNA reads as TGTGCCAGCAGCTTAGCGATTCGTGGGAATACAGATACGCAGTATTTT. This gives the protein CASSLAIRGNTDTQYF.

The chain links TRBV3-1 (or the pseudogene TRBV3-2) to TRBJ2-5; tentatively, D is TRBD1 or TRBD2 (6 bases each). Trimming shortened V by 6 bases and J by 5 bases, and 19 bases separated the two germline ends. Germline lookup yields CDR1 LGHDT and CDR2 YNNKEL (reference sequence). The CDR3 runs to 15 residues. The CDR3: CASSLGAGLGETQYF. Here the CDR3 DNA reads TGTGCCAGCAGTCTGGGGGCGGGGTTAGGGGAGACCCAGTACTTC.

The CDR3 sequence is CASSLGQGREKLFF. CDR3 DNA: TGTGCCAGCAGCTTGGGACAGGGAAGGGAAAAACTGTTTTTT. V usage is TRBV5-5 and J usage is TRBJ1-4; 7 nucleotides agree with TRBD1. Germline V gives CDR1 SGHKS, CDR2 YYEKEE (reference sequence). This CDR3 region has 14 residues. The J segment lost 8 bases and the V segment lost 0 bases, leaving 4 bases of the junction unmatched.

The chain has TRBV4-3 and TRBJ2-1; D unclear. V lost 1 base to trimming and J lost 7 bases, with 26 bases between them. CDR1 is LGHNA and CDR2 is YSLEER in the germline V gene. The CDR3 has 19 residues. CDR3 region: CASSQVLVSGTLRSNEQFF. CDR3 in DNA: TGCGCCAGCAGCCAAGTTCTTGTTTCGGGCACCCTAAGATCGAATGAGCAGTTCTTC.

This chain connects TRBV4-1 to TRBJ1-2; D is unclear. The germline V gene encodes CDR1 MGHRA and CDR2 YSYEKL. The CDR3 runs to 14 residues. V was shortened by 8 bases and J by 4 bases, with 17 bases between the two germline ends. The CDR3 DNA sequence: TGCGCCAGCGCTCTTCGGACGGATTTCTATGGCTACACCTTC. This gives the protein CASALRTDFYGYTF.

This clone was observed once. The CDR3 loop reads CASSFFRNEKLFF. As DNA, the CDR3 is TGTGCCAGTAGTTTTTTCCGAAATGAAAAACTGTTTTTT. The gene calls are TRBV19 and TRBJ1-4; D call uncertain. Per the germline V gene, CDR1 is LNHDA and CDR2 is SQIVND (reference sequence). CDR3 length: 13 residues. Deletions cut 5 bases from V and 5 bases from J, with 9 bases between.